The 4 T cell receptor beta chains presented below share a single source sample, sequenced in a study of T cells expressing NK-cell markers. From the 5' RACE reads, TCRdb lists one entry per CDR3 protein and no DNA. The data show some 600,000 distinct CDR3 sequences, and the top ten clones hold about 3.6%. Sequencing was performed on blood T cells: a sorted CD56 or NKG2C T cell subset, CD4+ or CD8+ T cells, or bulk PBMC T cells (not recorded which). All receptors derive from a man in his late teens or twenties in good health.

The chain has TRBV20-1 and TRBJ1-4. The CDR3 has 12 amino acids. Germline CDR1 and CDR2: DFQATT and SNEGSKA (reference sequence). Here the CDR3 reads CSMLEGNEKLFF.

The CDR3 loop is CASSLLMQLNTEAFF. This chain connects TRBV5-5 to TRBJ1-1. The CDR3 is 15 amino acids. CDR1 and CDR2 from the germline V gene are SGHKS and YYEKEE (reference sequence).

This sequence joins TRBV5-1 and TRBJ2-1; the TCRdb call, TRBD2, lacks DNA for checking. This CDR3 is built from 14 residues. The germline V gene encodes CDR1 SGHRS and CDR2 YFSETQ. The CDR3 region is CASSLASREGPQFF.

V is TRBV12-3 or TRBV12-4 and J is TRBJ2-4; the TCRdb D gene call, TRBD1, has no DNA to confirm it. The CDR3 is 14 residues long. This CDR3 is CASTQGAGQNIQYF.